The rows below give T cell receptor beta chains drawn from one sample of a study of blood T cell repertoires in COVID-19. Profiled with immunoSEQ multiplex PCR; TCRdb holds only in-frame clones, not every one. The table includes tens of thousands of clones, 80% to 90% detected once. The sequencing sample was made of peripheral blood. Source of these receptors: a woman older than 75 with acute or convalescent COVID-19. The CDR3 runs from the conserved cysteine through the conserved F or W. Each record gives: D gene, clone size, J gene, V gene, CDR3 DNA, CDR3 protein. The D gene is left open where the match is weak. Clone size is shown for a subset of rows, as once, few, many or a class of expanded clone.

D: .
size: .
J: TRBJ1-4
V: TRBV5-1
DNA: TGCGCCAGCAGCTTTACCCCGGGGAGTGAAAAACTGTTTTTT
CDR3: CASSFTPGSEKLFF

D: .
size: .
J: TRBJ1-3
V: TRBV3-1/TRBV3-2
DNA: TGTGCCAGCAGTTTGGACACCTCTGGAAACACCATATATTTT
CDR3: CASSLDTSGNTIYF

D: TRBD1
size: few
J: TRBJ1-2
V: TRBV7-9
DNA: TGTGCCAGCAGCTTCAGGTCAGGGGGCGAGAACTATGGCTACACCTTC
CDR3: CASSFRSGGENYGYTF

D: TRBD2
size: few
J: TRBJ2-7
V: TRBV5-1
DNA: TGCGCCAGCAGCCCCCGGACTAGCGGGGCTTTTTCCTACGAGCAGTACTTC
CDR3: CASSPRTSGAFSYEQYF

D: .
size: .
J: TRBJ2-2
V: TRBV7-3
DNA: TGTGCCAGCAGATTAGCAGGGGGGCCGGTCACCGGGGAGCTGTTTTTT
CDR3: CASRLAGGPVTGELFF

D: .
size: .
J: TRBJ1-2
V: TRBV7-2
DNA: TGTGCCAGCAGTTTGCATGCAACAGGGAAAACCAATGGCTACACCTTC
CDR3: CASSLHATGKTNGYTF

D: TRBD1
size: .
J: TRBJ2-7
V: TRBV11-3
DNA: TGTGCCAGCAGCTTAAGAACAGGGGGTTCCTACGAGCAGTACTTC
CDR3: CASSLRTGGSYEQYF

D: .
size: .
J: TRBJ1-5
V: TRBV7-2
DNA: TGTGCCAGCAGCTTACTGGCGGGGAGCAATCAGCCCCAGCATTTT
CDR3: CASSLLAGSNQPQHF

D: TRBD2
size: once
J: TRBJ2-1
V: TRBV24-1
DNA: TGTGCCACCAGTACTGGCGGGGGGTCCTACAATGAGCAGTTCTTC
CDR3: CATSTGGGSYNEQFF

D: .
size: .
J: TRBJ1-3
V: TRBV6-5
DNA: TGTGCCAGCAGCGCGACAGGTCTTGTTGGAAACACCATATATTTT
CDR3: CASSATGLVGNTIYF

D: .
size: .
J: TRBJ2-3
V: TRBV7-2
DNA: TGTGCCAGCAGCTTAGAAAAGGCGGCGGGAGATACGCAGTATTTT
CDR3: CASSLEKAAGDTQYF

D: .
size: .
J: TRBJ1-5
V: TRBV5-6
DNA: TGTGCCAGCAGCCCGCAGAATAGCAATCAGCCCCAGCATTTT
CDR3: CASSPQNSNQPQHF

D: .
size: few
J: TRBJ1-1
V: TRBV12-3/TRBV12-4
DNA: TGTGCCAGCAGCCCGGCCCGGAGCACTGAAGCTTTCTTT
CDR3: CASSPARSTEAFF

D: .
size: .
J: TRBJ2-2
V: TRBV5-1
DNA: TGCGCCAGCAGCTTGATGGTGGGGCCCGGGGAGCTGTTTTTT
CDR3: CASSLMVGPGELFF

D: TRBD1
size: .
J: TRBJ1-2
V: TRBV7-6
DNA: TGTGCCAGCAGCCCGGACAGGGAGAACTATGGCTACACCTTC
CDR3: CASSPDRENYGYTF

D: TRBD1
size: .
J: TRBJ1-3
V: TRBV3-1/TRBV3-2
DNA: TGTGCCAGCAGCCAGGGGACAGGGGCTGGAAACACCATATATTTT
CDR3: CASSQGTGAGNTIYF

D: TRBD1
size: .
J: TRBJ1-1
V: TRBV3-1/TRBV3-2
DNA: TGTGCCAGCAGCCCTGGGACAGGACTACGCACTGAAGCTTTCTTT
CDR3: CASSPGTGLRTEAFF

D: .
size: .
J: TRBJ1-1
V: TRBV5-6
DNA: TGTGCCAGCAGCTGCCTAGGGACTGACTGTGGGGAAGCTTTCTTT
CDR3: CASSCLGTDCGEAFF

D: .
size: .
J: TRBJ1-1
V: TRBV5-1
DNA: TGCGCCAGCATGGCGAGGGATAATACTGAAGCTTTCTTT
CDR3: CASMARDNTEAFF

D: TRBD1
size: .
J: TRBJ1-4
V: TRBV9
DNA: TGTGCCAGCAGCCCGAGGGGACAGAATAATGAAAAACTGTTTTTT
CDR3: CASSPRGQNNEKLFF

D: .
size: .
J: TRBJ2-2
V: TRBV7-6
DNA: TGTGCCAGCAGCTTGGGTTCAGGACAGAACACCGGGGAGCTGTTTTTT
CDR3: CASSLGSGQNTGELFF

D: TRBD1
size: .
J: TRBJ2-7
V: TRBV27
DNA: TGTGCCAGCAGGAGACAGGGGTTCGAGCAGTACTTC
CDR3: CASRRQGFEQYF

D: TRBD1
size: .
J: TRBJ1-3
V: TRBV11-2
DNA: TGTGCCAGCAGCATAAGACAGGGGGCCGGTAACACCATATATTTT
CDR3: CASSIRQGAGNTIYF

D: .
size: .
J: TRBJ1-1
V: TRBV14
DNA: TGTGCCAGCAGCCGAGGGGGAACGAACACTGAAGCTTTCTTT
CDR3: CASSRGGTNTEAFF

D: .
size: .
J: TRBJ1-6
V: TRBV18
DNA: TGTGCCAGCTCACCCAGACACCAAAATAATTCACCCCTCCACTTT
CDR3: CASSPRHQNNSPLHF

D: TRBD1
size: .
J: TRBJ1-5
V: TRBV2
DNA: TGTGCCAGCAGTGAGGGACAGGGGGCTCAGCCCCAGCATTTT
CDR3: CASSEGQGAQPQHF

D: .
size: .
J: TRBJ2-7
V: TRBV27
DNA: TGTGCCAGCAGTTCTACAGGGAACGAGCAGTACTTC
CDR3: CASSSTGNEQYF

D: TRBD2
size: few
J: TRBJ2-7
V: TRBV13
DNA: TGTGCCAGCAGCTTAGGCCCGGGGACTAGCGGGGGCTATTACGAGCAGTACTTC
CDR3: CASSLGPGTSGGYYEQYF

D: .
size: .
J: TRBJ2-5
V: TRBV19
DNA: TGTGCCAGTAGCAATCGCCAGGGTCTGGCAGAGACCCAGTACTTC
CDR3: CASSNRQGLAETQYF

D: TRBD1
size: .
J: TRBJ1-5
V: TRBV27
DNA: TGTGCCAGCAGTCCTACAGGGGGCTTTCAGCCCCAGCATTTT
CDR3: CASSPTGGFQPQHF

D: .
size: .
J: TRBJ1-2
V: TRBV19
DNA: TGTGCCAGTAGACCCACGACAGGATCGCCGGGGGGCTACACCTTC
CDR3: CASRPTTGSPGGYTF

D: .
size: .
J: TRBJ1-4
V: TRBV19
DNA: TGTGCCAGCGAAGACCGGAGGGTAGCTAATGAAAAACTGTTTTTT
CDR3: CASEDRRVANEKLFF

D: TRBD1
size: .
J: TRBJ1-5
V: TRBV2
DNA: TGTGCCAGCAGTACCGCCTTGACAGGGGGGTACAATCAGCCCCAGCATTTT
CDR3: CASSTALTGGYNQPQHF

D: TRBD2
size: .
J: TRBJ2-7
V: TRBV18
DNA: TGTGCCAGCTCACCGACTAGCGGGGTCTCCTACGAGCAGTACTTC
CDR3: CASSPTSGVSYEQYF

D: .
size: few
J: TRBJ1-5
V: TRBV6-5
DNA: TGTGCCAGCAGTTCGGACATAAGTCAGCCCCAGCATTTT
CDR3: CASSSDISQPQHF

D: TRBD1
size: .
J: TRBJ1-1
V: TRBV29-1
DNA: TGCAGCGTTGTAGAGACAGGGGGCCGCACTGAAGCTTTCTTT
CDR3: CSVVETGGRTEAFF

D: TRBD1
size: .
J: TRBJ1-2
V: TRBV24-1
DNA: TGTGCCACCAGTGACTCACGGACAGGCAACTATGGCTACACCTTC
CDR3: CATSDSRTGNYGYTF

D: .
size: .
J: TRBJ1-1
V: TRBV3-1/TRBV3-2
DNA: TGTGCCAGCAGCCAAGATGGCAGAATGAACACTGAAGCTTTCTTT
CDR3: CASSQDGRMNTEAFF

D: TRBD2
size: few
J: TRBJ2-1
V: TRBV7-2
DNA: TGTGCCAGCAGCCCCAGACTAGCGGGGGGCCCCCGCAAGCAGTTCTTC
CDR3: CASSPRLAGGPRKQFF

D: .
size: once
J: TRBJ1-4
V: TRBV4-3
DNA: TGCGCCAGCAGCCAAGAAGGAAGGGGTGAAAAACTGTTTTTT
CDR3: CASSQEGRGEKLFF

D: .
size: .
J: TRBJ2-5
V: TRBV2
DNA: TGTGCCAGCGCCTCCGGCGAACCCCCGAGGGAGACCCAGTACTTC
CDR3: CASASGEPPRETQYF

D: .
size: .
J: TRBJ2-3
V: TRBV4-1
DNA: TGCGCCAGCAGCCAGCAGTATAGCACAGATACGCAGTATTTT
CDR3: CASSQQYSTDTQYF

D: .
size: .
J: TRBJ2-1
V: TRBV13
DNA: TGTGCCAGCAGTCCGGCGGGAAACAATGAGCAGTTCTTC
CDR3: CASSPAGNNEQFF

D: .
size: .
J: TRBJ2-1
V: TRBV29-1
DNA: TGCAGCGCGTTATCCCAGGGGGGCAATGAGCAGTTCTTC
CDR3: CSALSQGGNEQFF

D: .
size: once
J: TRBJ1-1
V: TRBV11-3
DNA: TGTGCCAGCAGCTTACAGGGGCAGGACACTGAAGCTTTCTTT
CDR3: CASSLQGQDTEAFF

D: .
size: few
J: TRBJ2-1
V: TRBV11-2
DNA: TGTGCCAGCAGCTGGCTCGGGAGTTACAATGAGCAGTTCTTC
CDR3: CASSWLGSYNEQFF

D: TRBD2
size: .
J: TRBJ2-7
V: TRBV6-2/TRBV6-3
DNA: TGTGCCAGCAGTTTCGGGGGGTCCTCCTACGAGCAGTACTTC
CDR3: CASSFGGSSYEQYF

D: .
size: .
J: TRBJ2-5
V: TRBV6-1
DNA: TGTGCCAGCAGTGAAGAGGAAAGGGGATGGAAGACCCAGTACTTC
CDR3: CASSEEERGWKTQYF

D: TRBD1
size: .
J: TRBJ1-2
V: TRBV28
DNA: TGTGCCAGCAGTTTTAACAGGGGGACTAACTATGGCTACACCTTC
CDR3: CASSFNRGTNYGYTF